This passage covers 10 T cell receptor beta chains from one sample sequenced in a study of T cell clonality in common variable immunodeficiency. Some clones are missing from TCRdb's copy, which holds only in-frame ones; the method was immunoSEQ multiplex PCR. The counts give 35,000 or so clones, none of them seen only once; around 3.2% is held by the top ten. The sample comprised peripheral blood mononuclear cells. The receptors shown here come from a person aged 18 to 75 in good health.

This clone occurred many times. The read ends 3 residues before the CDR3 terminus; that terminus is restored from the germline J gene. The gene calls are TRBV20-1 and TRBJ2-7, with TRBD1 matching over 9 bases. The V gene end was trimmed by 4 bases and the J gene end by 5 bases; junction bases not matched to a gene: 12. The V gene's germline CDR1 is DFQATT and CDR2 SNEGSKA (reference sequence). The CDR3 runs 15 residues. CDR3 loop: CSAMDRDRVFDEQYF. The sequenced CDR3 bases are TGCAGTGCTATGGACCGGGACAGGGTTTTCGACGAG.

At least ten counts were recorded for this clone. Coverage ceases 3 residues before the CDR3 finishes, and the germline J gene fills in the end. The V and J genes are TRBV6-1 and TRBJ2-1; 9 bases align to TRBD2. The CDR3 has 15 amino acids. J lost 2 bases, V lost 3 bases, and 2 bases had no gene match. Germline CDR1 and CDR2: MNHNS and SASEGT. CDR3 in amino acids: CASSDLAGAYNEQFF. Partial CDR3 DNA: TGTGCCAGCAGTGATTTAGCGGGAGCCTACAATGAG.

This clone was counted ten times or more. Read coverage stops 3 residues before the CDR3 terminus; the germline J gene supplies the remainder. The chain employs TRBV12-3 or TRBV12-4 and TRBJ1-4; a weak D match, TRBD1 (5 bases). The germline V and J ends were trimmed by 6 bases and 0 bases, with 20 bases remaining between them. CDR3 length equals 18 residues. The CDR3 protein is CASSLRGGAGATNEKLFF. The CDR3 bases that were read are TGTGCCAGCAGCCTAAGGGGAGGGGCAGGCGCAACTAATGAAAAA.

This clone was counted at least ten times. CDR3 region: CSAKLGNAYNEQFF. The sequenced CDR3 bases are TGCAGTGCCAAACTAGGGAACGCCTACAATGAG. The V call is TRBV20-1, the J call TRBJ2-1; a possible D gene is TRBD2 (5 bases). The read is 3 residues too short to cover the CDR3 end, so that end is filled in from the germline J gene. The CDR3 length is 14 residues. Germline V lookup: CDR1 DFQATT, CDR2 SNEGSKA (reference sequence). Trimming removed 6 bases from V and 2 bases from J, with 14 bases in between.

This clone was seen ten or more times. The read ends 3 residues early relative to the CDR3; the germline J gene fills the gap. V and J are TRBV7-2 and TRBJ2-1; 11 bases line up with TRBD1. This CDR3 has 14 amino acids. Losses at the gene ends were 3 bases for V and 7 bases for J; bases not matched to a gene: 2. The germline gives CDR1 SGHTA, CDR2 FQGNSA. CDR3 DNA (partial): TGTGCCAGCAGCTTGGGACAGGGGGGGAATGAG. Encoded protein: CASSLGQGGNE. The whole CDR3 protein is CASSLGQGGNEQFF.

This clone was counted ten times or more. CDR3 loop: CASSVGTSGGGNEQFF. The sequenced CDR3 bases are TGCGCCAGCAGCGTCGGGACTAGCGGGGGGGGAAATGAG. The chain uses TRBV5-1 and TRBJ2-1; 16 nucleotides agree with TRBD2. The read comes to an end 3 residues before the CDR3 does, leaving the germline J gene to fill in the end. This CDR3 is built from 16 residues. Germline loops: CDR1 SGHRS, CDR2 YFSETQ. V was pared by 4 bases and J by 7 bases, with 5 bases of the junction left unmatched.

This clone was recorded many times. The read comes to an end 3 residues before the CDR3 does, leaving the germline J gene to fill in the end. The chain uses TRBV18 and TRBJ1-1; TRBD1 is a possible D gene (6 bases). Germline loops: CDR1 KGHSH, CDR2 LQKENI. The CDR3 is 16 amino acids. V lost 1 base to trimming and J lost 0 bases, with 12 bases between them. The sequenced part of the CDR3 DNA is TGTGCCAGCTCACCACTGTTTGGACAGATGAACACTGAA. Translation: CASSPLFGQMNTE. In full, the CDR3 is CASSPLFGQMNTEAFF. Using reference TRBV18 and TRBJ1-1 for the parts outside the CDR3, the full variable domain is NAGVMQNPRHLVRRRGQEARLRCSPMKGHSHVYWYRQLPEEGLKFMVYLQKENIIDESGMPKERFSAEFPKEGPSILRIQQVVRGDSAAYFCASSPLFGQMNTEAFFGQGTRLTVV.

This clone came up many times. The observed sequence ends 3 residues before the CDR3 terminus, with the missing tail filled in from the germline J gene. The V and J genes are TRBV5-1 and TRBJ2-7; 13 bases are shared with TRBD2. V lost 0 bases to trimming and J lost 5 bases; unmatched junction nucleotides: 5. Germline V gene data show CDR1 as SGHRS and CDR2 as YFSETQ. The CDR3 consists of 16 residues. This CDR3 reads CASSLAIGLAGDEQYF. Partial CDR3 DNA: TGCGCCAGCAGCTTGGCCATAGGACTAGCGGGAGACGAG.

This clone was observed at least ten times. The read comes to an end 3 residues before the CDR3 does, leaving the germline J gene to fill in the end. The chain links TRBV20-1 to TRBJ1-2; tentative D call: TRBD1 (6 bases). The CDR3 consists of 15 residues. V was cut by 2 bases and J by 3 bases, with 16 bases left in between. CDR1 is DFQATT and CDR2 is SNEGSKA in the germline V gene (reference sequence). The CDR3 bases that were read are TGCAGTGCTAGAAGGTTTGGAGACAGGCACTATGGC. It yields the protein CSARRFGDRHYG. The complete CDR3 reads CSARRFGDRHYGYTF.

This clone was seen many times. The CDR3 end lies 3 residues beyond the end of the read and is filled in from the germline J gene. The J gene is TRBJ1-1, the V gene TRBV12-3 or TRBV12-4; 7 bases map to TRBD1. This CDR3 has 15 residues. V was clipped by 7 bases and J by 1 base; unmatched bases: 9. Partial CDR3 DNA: TGTGCCAGCAATAACCCGGACAGGTCGAACACTGAA. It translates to CASNNPDRSNTE. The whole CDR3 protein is CASNNPDRSNTEAFF.